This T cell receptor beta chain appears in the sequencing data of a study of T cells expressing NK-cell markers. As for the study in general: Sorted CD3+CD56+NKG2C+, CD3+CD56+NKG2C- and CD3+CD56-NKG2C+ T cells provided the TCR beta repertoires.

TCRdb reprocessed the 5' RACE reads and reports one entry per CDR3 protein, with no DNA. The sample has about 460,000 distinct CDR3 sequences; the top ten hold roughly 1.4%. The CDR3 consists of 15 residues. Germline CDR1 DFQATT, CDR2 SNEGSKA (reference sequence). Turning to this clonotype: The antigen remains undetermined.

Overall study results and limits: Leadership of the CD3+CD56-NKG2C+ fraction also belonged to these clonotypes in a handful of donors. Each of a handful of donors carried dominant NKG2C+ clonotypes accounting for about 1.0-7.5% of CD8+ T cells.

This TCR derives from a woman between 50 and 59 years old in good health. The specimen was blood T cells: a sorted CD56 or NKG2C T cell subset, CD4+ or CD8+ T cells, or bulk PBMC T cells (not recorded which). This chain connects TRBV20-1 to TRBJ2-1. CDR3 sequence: CSARILAGYYNEQFF.